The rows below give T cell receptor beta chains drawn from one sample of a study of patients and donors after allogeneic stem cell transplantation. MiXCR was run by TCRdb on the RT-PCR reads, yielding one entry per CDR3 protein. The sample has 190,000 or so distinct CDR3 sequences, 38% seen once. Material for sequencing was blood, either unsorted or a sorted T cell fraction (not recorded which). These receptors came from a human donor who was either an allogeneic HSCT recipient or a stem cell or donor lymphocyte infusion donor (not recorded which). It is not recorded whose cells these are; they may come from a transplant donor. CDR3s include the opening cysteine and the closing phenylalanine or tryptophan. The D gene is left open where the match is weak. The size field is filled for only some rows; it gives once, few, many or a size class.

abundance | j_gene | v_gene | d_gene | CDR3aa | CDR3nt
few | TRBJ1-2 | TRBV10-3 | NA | CAIYQGAGYGYTF | TGTGCCATCTACCAGGGCGCGGGGTATGGCTACACCTTC
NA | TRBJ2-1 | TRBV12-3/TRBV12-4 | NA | CASSLGDGALREQFF | TGTGCCAGCAGTTTGGGGGATGGGGCATTACGGGAGCAGTTCTTC
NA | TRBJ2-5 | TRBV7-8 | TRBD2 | CASRIRLAANDQYF | TGTGCCAGCAGGATTCGACTAGCTGCCAATGACCAGTACTTC
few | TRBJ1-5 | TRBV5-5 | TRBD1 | CASSLEPRGHQPQHF | TGTGCCAGCAGCTTGGAGCCTAGGGGGCATCAGCCCCAGCATTTT
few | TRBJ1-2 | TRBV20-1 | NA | CSAREARVRQGGYTF | TGCAGTGCTAGAGAGGCCCGGGTACGGCAAGGAGGCTACACCTTC
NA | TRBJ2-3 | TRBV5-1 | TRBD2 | CASSLPAGGPDTQYF | TGCGCCAGCAGCTTGCCAGCGGGGGGCCCAGATACGCAGTATTTT
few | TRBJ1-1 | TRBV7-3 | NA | CASSLTSGFNTEAFF | TGTGCCAGCAGCTTAACATCTGGGTTCAACACTGAAGCTTTCTTT
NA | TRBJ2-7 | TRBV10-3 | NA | CAISDDKYEQYF | TGTGCCATCAGTGATGATAAGTACGAGCAGTACTTC
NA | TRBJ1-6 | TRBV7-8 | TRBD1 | CASSSGTGYNSPLHF | TGTGCCAGCAGCTCCGGGACAGGGTATAATTCACCCCTCCACTTT
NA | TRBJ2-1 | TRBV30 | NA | CAWAGTRYNEQFF | TGTGCCTGGGCCGGGACACGCTACAATGAGCAGTTCTTC
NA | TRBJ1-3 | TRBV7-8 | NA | CASSLLGFPDTIYF | TGTGCCAGCAGCTTACTCGGATTCCCAGACACCATATATTTT
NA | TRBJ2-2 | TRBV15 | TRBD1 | CATSRPGQGKSNTGELFF | TGTGCCACCAGCAGACCCGGACAGGGGAAATCGAACACCGGGGAGCTGTTTTTT
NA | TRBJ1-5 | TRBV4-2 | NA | CASSQVGGQPQHF | TGTGCCAGCAGCCAAGTTGGGGGCCAGCCCCAGCATTTT
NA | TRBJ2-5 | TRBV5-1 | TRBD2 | CASSSLPPGLAGEETQYF | TGCGCCAGCAGCTCTCTCCCTCCGGGACTAGCGGGGGAAGAGACCCAGTACTTC
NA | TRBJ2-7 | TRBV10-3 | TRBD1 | CAIGRQGSYEQYF | TGTGCCATCGGACGACAGGGATCCTACGAGCAGTACTTC
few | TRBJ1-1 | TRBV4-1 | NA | CASSQGEGLNTEAFF | TGCGCCAGCAGCCAAGGGGAGGGTTTGAACACTGAAGCTTTCTTT
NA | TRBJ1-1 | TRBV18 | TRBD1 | CASLGQGDTEAFF | TGTGCCAGCTTGGGACAGGGCGACACTGAAGCTTTCTTT
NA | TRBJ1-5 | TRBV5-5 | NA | CASSLVQEAQGPQHF | TGTGCCAGCAGCTTGGTGCAGGAGGCCCAAGGGCCCCAGCATTTT